These 12 T cell receptor beta chains were all obtained from the same sample, sequenced in a study of identical twins. TCRdb fed the 5' RACE reads into MiXCR, producing one record per CDR3 protein. The sample includes more than 650,000 distinct CDR3 sequences, 6.1% seen only once; the top ten take 1.5% to 2%. Sequencing used naive T cells sorted from blood. These TCRs come from a man aged 18 to 29 in good health.

This clonotype was observed many times. The chain has TRBV5-1 and TRBJ1-3, with TRBD1 as a possible D gene (5 bases). V lost 4 bases and J 2 bases, leaving 16 bases between the germline ends. CDR1 and CDR2 (germline): SGHRS, YFSETQ. The CDR3 is made up of 16 amino acids. CDR3 coding DNA: TGCGCCAGCAGCCCAACGTTTTGGGGACCTGGAAACACCATATATTTT. Protein: CASSPTFWGPGNTIYF. The full variable domain, with the rest looked up from reference TRBV5-1 and TRBJ1-3, is KAGVTQTPRYLIKTRGQQVTLSCSPISGHRSVSWYQQTPGQGLQFLFEYFSETQRNKGNFPGRFSGRQFSNSRSEMNVSTLELGDSALYLCASSPTFWGPGNTIYFGEGSWLTVV.

This clonotype was seen only once. The genes are TRBV21-1 and TRBJ1-1; whether TRBD1, the table's D call, matches the DNA was not checked. TRBV21-1 is recorded as a pseudogene. This CDR3 comprises 15 residues. The DNA for the CDR3 is TGTGCCAGCAGCACCGGGACCTGGATGAACACTGAAGCTTTCTTT. Translation gives CASSTGTWMNTEAFF.

This clonotype was found many times. The DNA for the CDR3 is TGTGCCAGCAGTTACTCGAGAAAGAACACTGAAGCTTTCTTT. Its protein product is CASSYSRKNTEAFF. The V gene is TRBV6-2 or TRBV6-3, the J gene TRBJ1-1; D is undetermined. The germline gives CDR1 MNHEY, CDR2 SVGEGT. The CDR3 has 14 residues. V was pared by 0 bases and J by 1 base, with 6 bases between.

This clonotype was seen a handful of times. The rearrangement joins TRBV30 to TRBJ2-3; TRBD2 is a possible D gene (5 bases). The CDR3 is 13 amino acids. V dropped 2 bases and J dropped 7 bases, with 13 bases sitting between them. Germline V gene lookup returns CDR1 GTSNPN and CDR2 SVGIG (reference sequence). CDR3 sequence: CAWSNTGFHTQYF. CDR3 nucleotide sequence: TGTGCCTGGAGTAACACGGGGTTTCATACGCAGTATTTT.

V usage is TRBV2 and J usage is TRBJ1-5; 9 bases map to TRBD1. J was trimmed by 7 bases and V by 6 bases; bases with no gene match: 13. The CDR3 covers 16 residues. CDR1 and CDR2 (germline): SNHLY, FYNNEI. This CDR3 is CASSVKGTGPGQPQHF. The CDR3 coding sequence is TGTGCCAGCAGCGTGAAGGGGACAGGGCCCGGCCAGCCCCAGCATTTT.

The chain employs TRBV9 and TRBJ2-1; the D call may be TRBD1 or TRBD2 (5 bases each). The ends were cut back, 3 bases at V and 5 bases at J, with 12 bases in the middle. CDR3 length equals 14 residues. Per the germline V gene, CDR1 is SGDLS and CDR2 is YYNGEE. In DNA form, the CDR3 reads TGTGCCAGCAGCGCTTCCGGGGCGAACAATGAGCAGTTCTTC. It encodes CASSASGANNEQFF. Variable domain in full (rest from reference TRBV9 and TRBJ2-1): DSGVTQTPKHLITATGQRVTLRCSPRSGDLSVYWYQQSLDQGLQFLIQYYNGEERAKGNILERFSAQQFPDLHSELNLSSLELGDSALYFCASSASGANNEQFFGPGTRLTVL.

This clonotype was observed a handful of times. The J gene is TRBJ2-7, the V gene TRBV7-8, with TRBD1 as a possible D gene (5 bases). Germline-derived CDR1 and CDR2 are SGHVS and FQNEAQ. V gave up 5 bases and J gave up 2 bases, with 10 bases separating them. There are 13 residues in the CDR3. In nucleotides, the CDR3 is TGTGCCAGCAGCACGCGACAGACCTACGAGCAGTACGTC. It encodes CASSTRQTYEQYV.

This chain connects TRBV20-1 to TRBJ2-1; 12 positions agree with TRBD2. The CDR3 is made up of 16 amino acids. V lost 4 bases to trimming and J lost 0 bases; unmatched junction nucleotides: 4. Germline V gene lookup returns CDR1 DFQATT and CDR2 SNEGSKA (reference sequence). The CDR3: CSATGTSGPSYNEQFF. In DNA, the CDR3 is TGCAGTGCTACCGGGACTAGCGGGCCCTCCTACAATGAGCAGTTCTTC.

This clonotype appeared many times. V usage is TRBV29-1 and J usage is TRBJ2-3; D unclear. V lost 4 bases, J lost 0 bases, and 14 bases lay in between. From germline, CDR1 is SQVTM and CDR2 ANQGSEA. The CDR3 runs to 15 residues. The CDR3 DNA reads TGCAGCGTTGGTAGGTCGGCCACTAGCACAGATACGCAGTATTTT. Its protein is CSVGRSATSTDTQYF.

This clonotype was seen repeatedly, ten times or more. J is TRBJ2-3 and V is TRBV5-5; perhaps TRBD1 as D (6 bases). V shed 1 base and J shed 6 bases, with 18 bases lying between them. The CDR3 consists of 16 residues. CDR1 SGHKS and CDR2 YYEKEE come from the germline V gene (reference sequence). The CDR3 protein is CASSLLLSGGSDTQYF. The CDR3 nucleotides read TGTGCCAGCAGCTTGTTACTAAGTGGGGGCTCTGATACGCAGTATTTT. The full variable domain, with the rest looked up from reference TRBV5-5 and TRBJ2-3, is DAGVTQSPTHLIKTRGQQVTLRCSPISGHKSVSWYQQVLGQGPQFIFQYYEKEERGRGNFPDRFSARQFPNYSSELNVNALLLGDSALYLCASSLLLSGGSDTQYFGPGTRLTVL.

This clonotype appeared a few times. The chain links TRBV5-1 to TRBJ2-4; 7 nucleotides agree with TRBD2. Germline lookup yields CDR1 SGHRS and CDR2 YFSETQ. CDR3 size: 14 residues. Trimming cost V 0 bases and J 7 bases; bases outside gene matches: 4. Here the CDR3 DNA reads TGCGCCAGCAGCTTGGGGTACGGGGGGAACATTCAGTACTTC. Translation gives CASSLGYGGNIQYF.

This sequence joins TRBV27 and TRBJ2-7, with a weak D call TRBD1 (5 bases). This CDR3 comprises 14 residues. Trimming took 2 bases from V and 7 from J, leaving 15 bases between them. Germline V gene lookup returns CDR1 MNHEY and CDR2 SMNVEV (reference sequence). The CDR3 spells CASSLGQGVEEQYF. Here the CDR3 DNA reads TGTGCCAGCAGTTTAGGGCAGGGTGTCGAAGAGCAGTACTTC.